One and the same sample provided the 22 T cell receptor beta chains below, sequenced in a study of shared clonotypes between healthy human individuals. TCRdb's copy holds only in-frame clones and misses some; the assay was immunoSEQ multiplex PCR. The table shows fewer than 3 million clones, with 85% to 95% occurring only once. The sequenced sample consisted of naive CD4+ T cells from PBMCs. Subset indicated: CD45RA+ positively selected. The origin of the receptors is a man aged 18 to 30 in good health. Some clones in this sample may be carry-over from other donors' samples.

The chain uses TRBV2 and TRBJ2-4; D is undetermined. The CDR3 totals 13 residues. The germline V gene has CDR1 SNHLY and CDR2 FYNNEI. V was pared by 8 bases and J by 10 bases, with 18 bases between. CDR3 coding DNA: TGTGCCAGCGATAACACCGGGCTCTCGATTCAGTACTTC. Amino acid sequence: CASDNTGLSIQYF.

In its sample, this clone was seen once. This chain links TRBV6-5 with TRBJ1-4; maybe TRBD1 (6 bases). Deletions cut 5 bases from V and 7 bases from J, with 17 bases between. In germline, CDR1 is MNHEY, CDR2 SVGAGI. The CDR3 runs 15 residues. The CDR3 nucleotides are TGTGCCAGCAGTCCCCCGAGGGGGTCTGGTGAAAAACTGTTTTTT. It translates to CASSPPRGSGEKLFF.

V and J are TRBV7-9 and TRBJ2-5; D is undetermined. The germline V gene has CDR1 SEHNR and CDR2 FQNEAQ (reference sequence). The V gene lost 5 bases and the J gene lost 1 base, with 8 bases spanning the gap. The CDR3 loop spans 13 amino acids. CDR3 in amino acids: CASSGSAQETQYF. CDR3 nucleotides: TGTGCCAGCAGCGGTTCGGCCCAAGAGACCCAGTACTTC.

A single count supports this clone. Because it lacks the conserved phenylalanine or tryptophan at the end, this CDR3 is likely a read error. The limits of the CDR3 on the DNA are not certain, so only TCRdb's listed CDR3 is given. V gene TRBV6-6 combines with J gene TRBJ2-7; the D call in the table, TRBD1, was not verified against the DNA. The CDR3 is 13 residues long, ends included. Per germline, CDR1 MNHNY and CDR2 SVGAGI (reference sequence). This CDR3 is CASSARGQHFLLI.

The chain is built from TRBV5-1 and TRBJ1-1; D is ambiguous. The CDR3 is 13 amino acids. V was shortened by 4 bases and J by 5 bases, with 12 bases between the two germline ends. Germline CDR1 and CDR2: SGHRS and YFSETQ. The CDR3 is CASSGSDWTEAFF. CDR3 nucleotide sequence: TGCGCCAGCAGCGGTAGTGATTGGACTGAAGCTTTCTTT. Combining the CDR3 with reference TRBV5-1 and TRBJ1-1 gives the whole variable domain KAGVTQTPRYLIKTRGQQVTLSCSPISGHRSVSWYQQTPGQGLQFLFEYFSETQRNKGNFPGRFSGRQFSNSRSEMNVSTLELGDSALYLCASSGSDWTEAFFGQGTRLTVV.

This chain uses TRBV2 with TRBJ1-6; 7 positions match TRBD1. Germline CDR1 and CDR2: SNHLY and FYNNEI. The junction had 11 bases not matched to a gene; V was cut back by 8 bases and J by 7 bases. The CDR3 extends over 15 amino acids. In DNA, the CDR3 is TGTGCCAGCGCATTCGAACAGGGGAAAAATTCACCCCTCCACTTT. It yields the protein CASAFEQGKNSPLHF.

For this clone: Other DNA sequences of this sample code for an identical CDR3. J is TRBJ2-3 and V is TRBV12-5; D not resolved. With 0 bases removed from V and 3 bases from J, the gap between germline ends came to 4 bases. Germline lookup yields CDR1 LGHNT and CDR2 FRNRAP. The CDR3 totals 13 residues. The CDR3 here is CASGLVGTDTQYF. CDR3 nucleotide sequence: TGTGCTAGTGGTTTGGTAGGTACAGATACGCAGTATTTT.

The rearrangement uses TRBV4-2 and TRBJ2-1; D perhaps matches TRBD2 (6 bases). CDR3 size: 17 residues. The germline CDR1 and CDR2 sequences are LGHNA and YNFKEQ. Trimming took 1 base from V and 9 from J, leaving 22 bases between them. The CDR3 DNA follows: TGTGCCAGCAGCCAAGGAGTACTAGGGGACTCAGGAAGTGAGCAGTTCTTC. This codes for CASSQGVLGDSGSEQFF.

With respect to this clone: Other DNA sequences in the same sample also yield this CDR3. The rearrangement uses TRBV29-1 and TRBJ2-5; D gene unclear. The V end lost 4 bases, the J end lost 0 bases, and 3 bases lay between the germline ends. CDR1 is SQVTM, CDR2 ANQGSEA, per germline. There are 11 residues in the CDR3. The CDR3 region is CSVGNQETQYF. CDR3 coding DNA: TGCAGCGTTGGAAACCAAGAGACCCAGTACTTC. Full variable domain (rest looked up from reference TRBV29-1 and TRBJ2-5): SAVISQKPSRDICQRGTSLTIQCQVDSQVTMMFWYRQQPGQSLTLIATANQGSEATYESGFVIDKFPISRPNLTFSTLTVSNMSPEDSSIYLCSVGNQETQYFGPGTRLLVL.

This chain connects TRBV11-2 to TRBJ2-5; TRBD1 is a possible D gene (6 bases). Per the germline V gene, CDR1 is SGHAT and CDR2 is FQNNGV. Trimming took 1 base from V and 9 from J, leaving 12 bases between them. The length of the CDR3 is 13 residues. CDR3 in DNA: TGTGCCAGCAGCTTAGCCAACACAGGGCCCCAGTACTTC. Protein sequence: CASSLANTGPQYF.

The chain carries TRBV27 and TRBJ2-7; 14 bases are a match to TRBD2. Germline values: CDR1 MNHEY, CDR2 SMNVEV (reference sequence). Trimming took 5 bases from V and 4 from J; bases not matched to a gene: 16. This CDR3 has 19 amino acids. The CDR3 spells CASSNGMTSGRAKRYEQYF. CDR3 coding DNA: TGTGCCAGCAGTAACGGCATGACTAGCGGGAGGGCCAAAAGATACGAGCAGTACTTC.

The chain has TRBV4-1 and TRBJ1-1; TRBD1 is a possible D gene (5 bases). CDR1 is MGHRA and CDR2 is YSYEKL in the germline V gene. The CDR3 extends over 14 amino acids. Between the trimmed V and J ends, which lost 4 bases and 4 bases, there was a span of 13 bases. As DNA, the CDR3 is TGCGCCAGCAGCCGCCTGCCGGGGGGCACTGAAGCTTTCTTT. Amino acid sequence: CASSRLPGGTEAFF.

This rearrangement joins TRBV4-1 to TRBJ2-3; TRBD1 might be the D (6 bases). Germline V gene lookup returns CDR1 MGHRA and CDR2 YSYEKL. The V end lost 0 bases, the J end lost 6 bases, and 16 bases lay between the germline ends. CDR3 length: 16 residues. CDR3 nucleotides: TGCGCCAGCAGCCAAGAAGAGAGACAGGCCCCGGATACGCAGTATTTT. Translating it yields CASSQEERQAPDTQYF.

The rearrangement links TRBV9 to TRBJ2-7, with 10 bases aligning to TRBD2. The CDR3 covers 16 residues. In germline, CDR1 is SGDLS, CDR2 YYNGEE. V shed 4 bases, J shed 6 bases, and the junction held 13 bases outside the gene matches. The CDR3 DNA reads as TGTGCCAGCAGCCACCGGGCGAGCGGGGGGGAGGTCGAGCAGTACTTC. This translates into CASSHRASGGEVEQYF. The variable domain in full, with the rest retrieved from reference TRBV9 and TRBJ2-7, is DSGVTQTPKHLITATGQRVTLRCSPRSGDLSVYWYQQSLDQGLQFLIQYYNGEERAKGNILERFSAQQFPDLHSELNLSSLELGDSALYFCASSHRASGGEVEQYFGPGTRLTVT.

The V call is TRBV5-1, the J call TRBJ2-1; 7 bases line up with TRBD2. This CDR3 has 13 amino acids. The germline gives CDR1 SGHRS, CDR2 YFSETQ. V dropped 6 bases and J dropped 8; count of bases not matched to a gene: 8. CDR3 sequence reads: CASMVAGVDEQFF. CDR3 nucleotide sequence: TGCGCCAGCATGGTCGCGGGAGTGGATGAGCAGTTCTTC. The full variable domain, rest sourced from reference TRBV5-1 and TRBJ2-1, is KAGVTQTPRYLIKTRGQQVTLSCSPISGHRSVSWYQQTPGQGLQFLFEYFSETQRNKGNFPGRFSGRQFSNSRSEMNVSTLELGDSALYLCASMVAGVDEQFFGPGTRLTVL.

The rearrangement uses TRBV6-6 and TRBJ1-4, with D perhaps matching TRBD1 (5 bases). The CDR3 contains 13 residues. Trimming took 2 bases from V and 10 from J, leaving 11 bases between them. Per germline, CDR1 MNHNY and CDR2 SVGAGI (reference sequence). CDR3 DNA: TGTGCCAGCAGTTACGACGGGGGGGGAAAACTGTTTTTT. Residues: CASSYDGGGKLFF.

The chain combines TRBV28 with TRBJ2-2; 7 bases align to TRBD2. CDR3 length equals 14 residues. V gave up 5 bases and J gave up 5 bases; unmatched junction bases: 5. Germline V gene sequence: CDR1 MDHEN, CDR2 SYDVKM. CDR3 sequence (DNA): TGTGCCAGCAGTATGGGACTACATACCGGGGAGCTGTTTTTT. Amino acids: CASSMGLHTGELFF.

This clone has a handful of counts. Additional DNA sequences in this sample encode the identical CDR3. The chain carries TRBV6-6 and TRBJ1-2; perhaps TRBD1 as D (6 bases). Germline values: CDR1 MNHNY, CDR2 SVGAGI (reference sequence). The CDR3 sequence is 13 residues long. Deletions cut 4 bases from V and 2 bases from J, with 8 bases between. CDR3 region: CASSSGQNYGYTF. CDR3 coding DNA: TGTGCCAGCAGTTCAGGACAGAACTATGGCTACACCTTC.

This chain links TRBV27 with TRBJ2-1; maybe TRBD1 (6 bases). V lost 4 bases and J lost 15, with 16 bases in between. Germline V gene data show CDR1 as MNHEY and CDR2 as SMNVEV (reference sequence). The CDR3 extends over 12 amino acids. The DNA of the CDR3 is TGTGCCAGCAGTTCCATACAGGGTAATCCGTTCTTC. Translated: CASSSIQGNPFF.

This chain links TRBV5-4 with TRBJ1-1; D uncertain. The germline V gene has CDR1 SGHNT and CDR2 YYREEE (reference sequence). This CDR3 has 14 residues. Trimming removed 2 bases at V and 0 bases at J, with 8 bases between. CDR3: CASSFRPMNTEAFF. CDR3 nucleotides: TGTGCCAGCAGCTTTAGACCGATGAACACTGAAGCTTTCTTT.

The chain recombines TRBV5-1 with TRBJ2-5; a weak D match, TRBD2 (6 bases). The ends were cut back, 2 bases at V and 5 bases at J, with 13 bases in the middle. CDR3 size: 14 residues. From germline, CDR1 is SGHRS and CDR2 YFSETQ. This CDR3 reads CASSFGGKYETQYF. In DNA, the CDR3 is TGCGCCAGCAGCTTTGGCGGGAAATACGAGACCCAGTACTTC. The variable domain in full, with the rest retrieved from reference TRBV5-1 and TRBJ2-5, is KAGVTQTPRYLIKTRGQQVTLSCSPISGHRSVSWYQQTPGQGLQFLFEYFSETQRNKGNFPGRFSGRQFSNSRSEMNVSTLELGDSALYLCASSFGGKYETQYFGPGTRLLVL.

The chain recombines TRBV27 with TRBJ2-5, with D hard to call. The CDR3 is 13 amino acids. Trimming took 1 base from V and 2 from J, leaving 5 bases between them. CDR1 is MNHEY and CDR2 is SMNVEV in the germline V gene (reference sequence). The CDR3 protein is CASSLWDQETQYF. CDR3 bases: TGTGCCAGCAGTTTATGGGATCAAGAGACCCAGTACTTC.